The rows below give T cell receptor beta chains drawn from one sample of a study of early T cells in non-severe SARS-CoV-2 infection. TCRdb used MiXCR to reprocess the 5' RACE reads, holding one entry per CDR3 protein. The table shows about 30,000 distinct CDR3 sequences, with under 7.5% occurring only once. The material sequenced was whole blood. These receptors all come from an adult who was a healthcare worker with PCR-confirmed SARS-CoV-2 infection or an uninfected control (not recorded which). Both conserved end residues are part of each CDR3. The D gene is left open where the match is weak. The size field is filled for only some rows; it gives once, few, many or a size class.

size	V	D	J	DNA	CDR3
many	TRBV5-1	TRBD1	TRBJ2-2	TGCGCCAGCAGCCACAGGGGACAGGTGGAAGCCGGGGAGCTGTTTTTT	CASSHRGQVEAGELFF
few	TRBV6-6	TRBD2	TRBJ2-7	TGTGCCAGCACGGGACTAGGATACGAGCAGTACTTC	CASTGLGYEQYF
many	TRBV5-1	TRBD2	TRBJ2-3	TGCGCCAGCAGCCTCGGGACTAGCGGGAGCCCCACAGATACGCAGTATTTT	CASSLGTSGSPTDTQYF
many	TRBV7-9	NA	TRBJ1-1	TGTGCCAGCAGCCCCGTCCGGCGTGCTGGGACGGGGATGAACACTGAAGCTTTCTTT	CASSPVRRAGTGMNTEAFF
NA	TRBV7-7	TRBD2	TRBJ2-3	TGTGCTAGCAGCTTAGGACTAGCCCCGGGGGATACGCAGTATTTT	CASSLGLAPGDTQYF
few	TRBV24-1	TRBD2	TRBJ2-1	TGTGCCACCAGTGATTTTACTAGCGGGAGGGCGGGTGAGCAGTTCTTC	CATSDFTSGRAGEQFF
many	TRBV30	NA	TRBJ2-7	TGTGCCTGGACCGACCGGTTCACCTACGAGCAGTACTTC	CAWTDRFTYEQYF
many	TRBV4-3	NA	TRBJ2-1	TGCGCCAGCAGCCAAGATATCAGCCTCAGCTCCTACAATGAGCAGTTCTTC	CASSQDISLSSYNEQFF
many	TRBV7-3	NA	TRBJ2-2	TGTGCCAGCAGCTCAGGGACCGGGGAGCTGTTTTTT	CASSSGTGELFF
many	TRBV7-9	TRBD2	TRBJ2-1	TGTGCCAGCAGCCTACTAGCGGGGGGGCGCGATGAGCAGTTCTTC	CASSLLAGGRDEQFF
many	TRBV15	NA	TRBJ2-7	TGTGCCACCAGCAGAGATGGAGGGCCCTACGAGCAGTACTTC	CATSRDGGPYEQYF
many	TRBV2	NA	TRBJ2-3	TGTGCCAGCAGCCCCTCCGGACTCTACACAGATACGCAGTATTTT	CASSPSGLYTDTQYF
many	TRBV9	NA	TRBJ2-6	TGTGCCAGCAGCGCCTCCTCAGTATCTGGGGCCAACGTCCTGACTTTC	CASSASSVSGANVLTF
many	TRBV20-1	NA	TRBJ2-1	TGCAGTGCTAGTAGACAGAATGAGCAGTTCTTC	CSASRQNEQFF
many	TRBV7-2	TRBD2	TRBJ2-3	TGTGCCAGCAGCTCAAAAGCGGGGGGGTACCTAGACACGCAGTATTTT	CASSSKAGGYLDTQYF
NA	TRBV7-2	NA	TRBJ2-5	TGTGCCAGCAGCTTAGACGAGTCGGGGTTGGGGGAGACCCAGTACTTC	CASSLDESGLGETQYF
NA	TRBV18	NA	TRBJ2-7	TGTGCCAGCTCACCACCGGGGTCTGCGAGTGTCTACGAGCAGTACTTC	CASSPPGSASVYEQYF
many	TRBV9	TRBD2	TRBJ2-3	TGTGCCAGCAGCCCAGCCATAGCGGGGGGGTCCACAGATACGCAGTATTTT	CASSPAIAGGSTDTQYF
many	TRBV3-1	TRBD2	TRBJ2-1	TGTGCCAGCAGCCCACTAGCGGGAGAACTGTTCTTC	CASSPLAGELFF
many	TRBV7-2	NA	TRBJ2-2	TGTGCCAGCAAAGAGACAACGAACACCGGGGAGCTGTTTTTT	CASKETTNTGELFF
many	TRBV20-1	TRBD1	TRBJ2-4	TGCAGTGCAAGTGGACAGGAAGGGAGAAACATTCAGTACTTC	CSASGQEGRNIQYF
many	TRBV6-6	TRBD2	TRBJ2-3	TGTGCCAGCAGTTACCGCGGACTAGCGCACGATACGCAGTATTTT	CASSYRGLAHDTQYF
few	TRBV20-1	TRBD2	TRBJ2-5	TGCAGTGCTAGAGATCCCCTAGCGGGGGAGTACCAAGAGACCCAGTACTTC	CSARDPLAGEYQETQYF
few	TRBV20-1	NA	TRBJ1-1	TGCAGTGCTAGAGATCTAGGGAACGTCGCTGAAGCTTTCTTT	CSARDLGNVAEAFF
few	TRBV20-1	NA	TRBJ1-1	TGCGGAGGGAAGGGGGGAAACACTGAAGCTTTCTTT	CGGKGGNTEAFF
many	TRBV12-3/TRBV12-4	NA	TRBJ1-5	TGTGCCAGCAGTTTAGGGCAGGTGGACGTCGCGCCCCAGCATTTT	CASSLGQVDVAPQHF
many	TRBV5-1	TRBD1	TRBJ1-6	TGCGCCAGCAGCCCAGACAGGGTACGGTCACCCCTCCACTTT	CASSPDRVRSPLHF
many	TRBV5-1	NA	TRBJ1-6	TGCGCCAGCAGCTTGATAGGTACTGGAAGTTCACCCCTCCACTTT	CASSLIGTGSSPLHF
many	TRBV21-1	NA	TRBJ2-1	TGTGCCAGCAGCAAAGCGCCGGGAAGGGAAGCTTCTAGCTCCTACAATGAGCAGTTCTTC	CASSKAPGREASSSYNEQFF
few	TRBV6-1	NA	TRBJ2-2	TGTGCCAGCAGTCCCTGGGTCAGCGCCGGGGAGCTGTTTTTT	CASSPWVSAGELFF
many	TRBV11-2	NA	TRBJ2-1	TGTGCCAGCAGCTTAGTTCGGACTGGGGATCAGTTCTTC	CASSLVRTGDQFF
many	TRBV6-1	TRBD1	TRBJ1-5	TGTGCCAGCAGTCAGACAGGGAGCAATCAGCCCCAGCATTTT	CASSQTGSNQPQHF
many	TRBV15	TRBD2	TRBJ2-3	TGTGCCACCAGCAGAGATCCGGCTAGCGGGGATACGCAGTATTTT	CATSRDPASGDTQYF
few	TRBV7-8	TRBD1	TRBJ1-5	TGTGCCAGCAGCTTAGGGGACAGGGGGATTCAGCCCCAGCATTTT	CASSLGDRGIQPQHF
many	TRBV7-2	NA	TRBJ1-1	TGTGCCAGCAGCTTAGGTCCCGGGAGGGAAGCTTTCTTT	CASSLGPGREAFF
many	TRBV20-1	NA	TRBJ2-7	TGCAGTGCTAGAGATCTGGGCAGTATGATGGAGGGCTACGAGCAGTACTTC	CSARDLGSMMEGYEQYF
many	TRBV5-5	TRBD2	TRBJ2-3	TGTGCCAGCAGCTTTAGACTAGCGGGCACAGATACGCAGTATTTT	CASSFRLAGTDTQYF
few	TRBV4-3	NA	TRBJ2-5	TGCGCCAGCAGCCAAGAAGGCCAGACCCAAGAGACCCAGTACTTC	CASSQEGQTQETQYF
few	TRBV6-6	NA	TRBJ1-2	TGTGCCAGCAGTTACTCCTGGGCAGGGGAAGGCTACACCTTC	CASSYSWAGEGYTF
NA	TRBV7-6	TRBD1	TRBJ1-1	TGTGCCAGCAGCTTATTAAAGGGGGCAGGTGAAGCTTTCTTT	CASSLLKGAGEAFF